This TCR beta chain was identified in a study of T cell responses to AZD1222 COVID-19 vaccine. Study in general: Pooled together were second doses at about 4 or about 12 weeks. General study results and limits: Breadth and depth of Spike-specific TCRs rose after two AZD1222 doses. Regions 160-218 and 743-854 held dominance among vaccine-associated CD4 TCRs, which spanned spike. Donors skewed white British and female; clonal diversity was possibly underestimated.

Concerning this clone itself: The antigen is undetermined.

Germline V lookup: CDR1 LGHNA, CDR2 YNFKEQ. Trimming took 0 bases from V and 0 from J, leaving 3 bases between them. CDR3 length equals 14 residues. Repertoires were generated with immunoSEQ multiplex PCR, while TCRdb's copy carries only in-frame clones and drops some. The sample lists roughly 120,000 clones, roughly 90% occurring once. This receptor was identified in an adult in good health. The chain employs TRBV4-2 and TRBJ1-5; D is unresolved. The sample was peripheral blood, taken on day 0 of AZD1222 vaccination. DNA of the CDR3: TGTGCCAGCAGCCAAGAGGCTAGCAATCAGCCCCAGCATTTT. Protein product: CASSQEASNQPQHF.